This record concerns one TCR beta chain sequence. Its antigen is not yet known. Qualities for individual bases were not recorded, and no much larger clone is one base off. Library preparation was by the immunoSEQ multiplex PCR assay. For most patients, genomic DNA was subjected to high-throughput TCR-beta CDR3 sequencing by Adaptive Biotechnologies. Under the source paper's analysis protocol: TCR sequencing data were retrieved from Adaptive's ImmunoSEQ software for 15 to 20 patients, whereas a few other patients were processed with MiXCR and VDJtools. CDR3 nucleotide sequences shared by donor and recipient were removed because the origin of these sequences could not be assigned. Alloreactive clones required at least 2-fold expansion over unstimulated cells and minimum CFSE-low frequency of 0.002% (template counts) or 0.001% (read counts). Clones detected in sequenced pre-transplant spleen, lymph node, or MLR CFSE-low populations of the donor or recipient were defined as mappable. Cumulative frequency of alloreactive clones was calculated as a percentage of all sequences weighted by copy number. TCRdb's version of the immuneACCESS table is confined to in-frame rearrangements and falls short of the full clone set. An unresolved V gene accounts for under half of the shortfall where checked; the remainder is of unknown origin. The V and J calls and clone size are taken from that table; D and trimming were inferred from the DNA. The sample contains approximately 100,000 clones, about 82% of them found a single time. 1.4% of the sample is taken by the ten largest.

The sample belongs to a study of graft-versus-host responses after intestinal transplantation (dated by TCRdb to the early 2020s). Concerning the study at large: The transplants that recipients got were multivisceral, liver-intestinal, or isolated intestinal. Every recipient was given anti-thymocyte globulin induction, followed by 2 to 4 years of maintenance tacrolimus and steroids. After intestinal transplantation, graft-versus-host and host-versus-graft alloreactive T cell clones in the graft, circulation and bone marrow were tracked using bulk TCR-beta CDR3 sequencing. Alloreactive clones were identified by sequencing pre-transplant mixed lymphocyte reaction products and comparing them with unstimulated pre-transplant donor and recipient T cells. The cohort enrolled 20 to 30 intestinal transplant recipients, one of whom was a retransplant, and a few patients without pretransplant specimens were excluded. Donor T cell macrochimerism was defined as a peak of at least 4% donor T cells among recipient peripheral blood mononuclear cells. Samples from a few later patients were sequenced in-house on an Illumina MiSeq with MiXCR processing rather than by the commercial service.

In the first month after transplant, blood samples were collected up to 4 times, and after that at least monthly when available. V loses 0 bases of germline sequence and J loses 3 bases, and the interval between the two ends is 19 bases. Reading from cysteine to phenylalanine, the CDR3 counts 18 amino acids. Of all the DNA, just the CDR3 is kept, 54 bases in frame from base 1. CDR1 and CDR2, looked up from the germline V gene (reference sequence), are LNHDA and SQIVND. Results the study describes overall, beyond this receptor: The relatively low number and heterogeneity of intestinal transplant patients limited the conclusions. Patients with donor T cell macrochimerism had high GvH to HvG T cell clonal ratios in their allografts. Early after transplant, peak levels of circulating GvH clones were associated with declines in HvG clones. GvH clones were detected in recipient bone marrow, and some appeared earlier in ileal mucosa or blood, consistent with an intestinal mucosal origin.

The sequence joins TRBV19 to TRBJ2-3; a tentative D match to TRBD2 spans 6 bases. The input for sequencing was PBMCs, taken 255 days after intestinal transplant. The TCR comes from a human patient who received an intestinal transplant, so some T cells may come from the graft donor. CDR3 protein: CASSIEGKVSGGTDTQYF. DNA sequence: TGTGCCAGTAGTATAGAGGGAAAAGTAAGCGGAGGGACAGATACGCAGTATTTT.